This entry lists 3 T cell receptor beta chains sequenced from one sample in a study of cytomegalovirus exposure and HLA in healthy donors. PCR involved 60 Vbeta and 13 Jbeta primers. TCRdb's copy holds only in-frame clones and misses some; the assay was immunoSEQ multiplex PCR. The sample holds around 120,000 clones; 65% to 75% are singletons and the top ten take around a tenth. Specimen: PBMCs. The receptors shown here come from a woman between 50 and 59 years old in good health and CMV-seropositive.

The chain employs TRBV7-7 and TRBJ2-1; weak D call: TRBD2 (6 bases). The CDR3 is made up of 14 amino acids. Deletions cut 4 bases from V and 9 bases from J, with 16 bases between. Germline lookup yields CDR1 SSHAT and CDR2 FNYEAQ (reference sequence). CDR3 coding DNA: TGTGCCAGCAGCTCCTTCCTGACTAGTGCTGAGCAGTTCTTC. Translated: CASSSFLTSAEQFF.

This clone was observed a few times. The chain employs TRBV28 and TRBJ1-2, with TRBD1 as a possible D gene (6 bases). Deletions cut 3 bases from V and 7 bases from J, with 12 bases between. Germline CDR1 MDHEN, CDR2 SYDVKM. The CDR3 is 13 residues long. CDR3 in amino acids: CASSLPGTLGYTF. The CDR3 bases are TGTGCCAGCAGTTTGCCCGGGACACTTGGCTACACCTTC.

This chain connects TRBV29-1 to TRBJ2-5; D is perhaps TRBD1 (6 bases). V was clipped by 5 bases and J by 3 bases, with 10 bases between them. This CDR3 has 12 amino acids. CDR1 is SQVTM and CDR2 is ANQGSEA in the germline V gene. CDR3 region: CSVTRTEETQYF. DNA for the CDR3: TGCAGCGTTACCAGGACAGAAGAGACCCAGTACTTC.